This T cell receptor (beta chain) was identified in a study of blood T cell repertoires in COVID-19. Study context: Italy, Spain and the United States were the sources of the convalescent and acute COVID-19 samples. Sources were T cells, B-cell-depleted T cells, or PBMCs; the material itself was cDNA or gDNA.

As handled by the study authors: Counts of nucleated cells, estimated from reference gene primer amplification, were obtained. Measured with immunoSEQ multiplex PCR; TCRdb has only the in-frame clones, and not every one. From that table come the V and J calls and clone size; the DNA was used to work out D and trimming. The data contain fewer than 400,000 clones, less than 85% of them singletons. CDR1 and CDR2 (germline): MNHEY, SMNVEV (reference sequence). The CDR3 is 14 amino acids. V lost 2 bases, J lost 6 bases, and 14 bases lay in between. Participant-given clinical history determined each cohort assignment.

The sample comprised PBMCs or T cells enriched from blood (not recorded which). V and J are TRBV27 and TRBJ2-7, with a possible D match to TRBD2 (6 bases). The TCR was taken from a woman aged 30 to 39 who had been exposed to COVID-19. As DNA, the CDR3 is TGTGCCAGCAGTTTAGGGTGGGGACTGAGCGAGCAGTACTTC. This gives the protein CASSLGWGLSEQYF.